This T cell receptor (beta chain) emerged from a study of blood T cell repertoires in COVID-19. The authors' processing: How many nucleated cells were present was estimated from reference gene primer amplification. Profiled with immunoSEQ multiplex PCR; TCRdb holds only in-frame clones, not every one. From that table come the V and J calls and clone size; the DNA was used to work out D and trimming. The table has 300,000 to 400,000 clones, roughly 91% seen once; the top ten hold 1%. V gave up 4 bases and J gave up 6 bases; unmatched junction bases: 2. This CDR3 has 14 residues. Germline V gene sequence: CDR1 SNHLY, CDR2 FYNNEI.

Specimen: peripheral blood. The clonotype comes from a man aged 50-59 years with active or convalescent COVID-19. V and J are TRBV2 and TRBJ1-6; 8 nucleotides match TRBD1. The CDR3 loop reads CASSVDRANSPLHF. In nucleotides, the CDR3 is TGTGCCAGCAGTGTGGACAGGGCTAATTCACCCCTCCACTTT.